This T cell receptor beta chain was recovered during a study of CD8 T cells in ankylosing spondylitis. This clonotype was seen at least ten times. CDR1 and CDR2 from the germline V gene are MNHEY and SMNVEV (reference sequence). Trimming took 2 bases from V and 9 from J; bases not matched to a gene: 9. The CDR3 sequence is 16 residues long. From the 5' RACE reads, TCRdb called clonotypes with MiXCR, one entry per CDR3 protein. The table records about 220,000 distinct CDR3 sequences, 8% to 11% of them present only once. The chain joins TRBV27 to TRBJ2-1; TRBD2 matches 11 bases. This receptor was obtained from a male donor with ankylosing spondylitis or in good health (not recorded which). The sample was blood, either unsorted or a sorted T cell fraction (not recorded which). The CDR3 sequence is CASSLGPPGLAVEQFF. CDR3 in DNA: TGTGCCAGCAGTTTAGGGCCCCCGGGACTAGCGGTTGAGCAGTTCTTC.